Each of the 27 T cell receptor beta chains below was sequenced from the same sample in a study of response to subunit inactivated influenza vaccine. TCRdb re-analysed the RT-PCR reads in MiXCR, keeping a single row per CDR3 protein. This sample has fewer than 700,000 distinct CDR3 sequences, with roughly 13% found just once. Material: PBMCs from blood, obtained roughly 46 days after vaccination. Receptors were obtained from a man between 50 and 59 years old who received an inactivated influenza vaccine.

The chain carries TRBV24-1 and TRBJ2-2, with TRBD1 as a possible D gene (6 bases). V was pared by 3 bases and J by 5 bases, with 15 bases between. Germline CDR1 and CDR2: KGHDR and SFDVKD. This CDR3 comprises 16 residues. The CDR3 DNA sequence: TGTGCCACCAGTGATCATCGCAGGGGTAATACCGGGGAGCTGTTTTTT. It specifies CATSDHRRGNTGELFF.

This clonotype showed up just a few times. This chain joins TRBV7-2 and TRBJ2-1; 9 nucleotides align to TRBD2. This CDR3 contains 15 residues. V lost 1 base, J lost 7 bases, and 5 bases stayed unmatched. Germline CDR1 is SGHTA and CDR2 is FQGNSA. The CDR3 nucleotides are TGTGCCAGCAGCTTAGGGGGTAGCGGGGGTAATGAGCAGTTCTTC. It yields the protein CASSLGGSGGNEQFF. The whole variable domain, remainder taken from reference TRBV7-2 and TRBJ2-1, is GAGVSQSPSNKVTEKGKDVELRCDPISGHTALYWYRQSLGQGLEFLIYFQGNSAPDKSGLPSDRFSAERTGGSVSTLTIQRTQQEDSAVYLCASSLGGSGGNEQFFGPGTRLTVL.

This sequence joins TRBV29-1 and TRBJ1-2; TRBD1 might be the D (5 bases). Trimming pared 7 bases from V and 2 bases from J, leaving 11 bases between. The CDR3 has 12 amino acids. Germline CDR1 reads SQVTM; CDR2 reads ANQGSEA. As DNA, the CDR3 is TGCAGCGGAGGGGCAGGGAACTATGGCTACACCTTC. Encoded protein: CSGGAGNYGYTF.

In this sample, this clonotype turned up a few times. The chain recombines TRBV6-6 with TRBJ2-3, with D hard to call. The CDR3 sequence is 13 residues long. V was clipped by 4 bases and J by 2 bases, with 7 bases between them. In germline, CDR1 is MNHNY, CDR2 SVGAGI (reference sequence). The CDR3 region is CASSSQLTDTQYF. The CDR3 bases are TGTGCCAGCAGTTCGCAACTCACAGATACGCAGTATTTT.

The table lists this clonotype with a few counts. The CDR3 nucleotides read TGCGCCAGCAGCCAAGATTGGGGAGGGACTTCCTACGAGCAGTACTTC. It encodes CASSQDWGGTSYEQYF. The chain couples TRBV4-3 to TRBJ2-7; 7 nucleotides match TRBD2. CDR3 length: 16 amino acids. V trimming: 0 bases; J trimming: 1 base; junction bases outside the gene matches: 6. The germline V gene has CDR1 LGHNA and CDR2 YSLEER.

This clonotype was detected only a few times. The CDR3, as DNA: TGTGCCAGCAGCTTACTCCGGAGGGGTGGAGATACGCAGTATTTT. Translated, it gives CASSLLRRGGDTQYF. J is TRBJ2-3 and V is TRBV7-9; the D gene is possibly TRBD2 (6 bases). CDR1 SEHNR and CDR2 FQNEAQ come from the germline V gene (reference sequence). This CDR3 region has 15 residues. Trimming took 2 bases from V and 5 from J, leaving 14 bases between them.

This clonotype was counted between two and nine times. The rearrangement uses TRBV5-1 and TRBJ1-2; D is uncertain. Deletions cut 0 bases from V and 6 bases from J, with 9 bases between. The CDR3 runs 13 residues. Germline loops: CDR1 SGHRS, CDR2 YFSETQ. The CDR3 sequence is CASSLAEGHGYTF. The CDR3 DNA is TGCGCCAGCAGCTTGGCGGAGGGCCATGGCTACACCTTC.

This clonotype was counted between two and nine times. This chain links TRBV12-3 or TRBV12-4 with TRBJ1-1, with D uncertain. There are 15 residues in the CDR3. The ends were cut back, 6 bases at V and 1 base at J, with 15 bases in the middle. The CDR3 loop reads CASRLSIAGNTEAFF. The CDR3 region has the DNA TGTGCCAGCAGATTGTCGATCGCGGGGAACACTGAAGCTTTCTTT.

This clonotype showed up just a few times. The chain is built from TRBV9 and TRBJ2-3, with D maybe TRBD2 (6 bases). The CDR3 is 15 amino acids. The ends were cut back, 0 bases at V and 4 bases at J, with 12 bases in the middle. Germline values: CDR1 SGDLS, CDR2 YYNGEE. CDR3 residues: CASSVAGGTADTQYF. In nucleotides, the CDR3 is TGTGCCAGCAGCGTAGCCGGGGGTACGGCAGATACGCAGTATTTT. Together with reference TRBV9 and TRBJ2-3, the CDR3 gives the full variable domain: DSGVTQTPKHLITATGQRVTLRCSPRSGDLSVYWYQQSLDQGLQFLIQYYNGEERAKGNILERFSAQQFPDLHSELNLSSLELGDSALYFCASSVAGGTADTQYFGPGTRLTVL.

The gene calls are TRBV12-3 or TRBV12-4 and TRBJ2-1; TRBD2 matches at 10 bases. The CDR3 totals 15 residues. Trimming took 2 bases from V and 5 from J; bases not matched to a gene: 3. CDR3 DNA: TGTGCCAGCAGTTTAAGAAGCGGGGGGGACAATGAGCAGTTCTTC. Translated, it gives CASSLRSGGDNEQFF.

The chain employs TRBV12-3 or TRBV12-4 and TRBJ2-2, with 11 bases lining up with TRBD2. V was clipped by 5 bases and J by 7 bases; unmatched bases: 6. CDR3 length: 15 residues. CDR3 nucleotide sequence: TGTGCCAGCAGTCTTAGCGGGAGGGCCTTCGGGGAGCTGTTTTTT. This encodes CASSLSGRAFGELFF.

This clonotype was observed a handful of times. CDR3 residues: CASSQEILAGSYNEQFF. The CDR3 DNA is TGCGCCAGCAGCCAAGAGATACTAGCTGGGTCCTACAATGAGCAGTTCTTC. The chain links TRBV4-3 to TRBJ2-1, with D maybe TRBD2 (6 bases). Germline CDR1 LGHNA, CDR2 YSLEER. The length of the CDR3 is 17 residues. Trimming took off 0 bases at V and 1 base at J, with 13 bases between the two ends.

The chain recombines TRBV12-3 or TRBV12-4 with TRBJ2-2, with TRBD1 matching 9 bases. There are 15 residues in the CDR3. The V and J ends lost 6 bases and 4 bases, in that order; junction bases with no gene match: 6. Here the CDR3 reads CASRAGTGITGELFF. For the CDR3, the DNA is TGTGCCAGCAGGGCCGGGACAGGGATCACCGGGGAGCTGTTTTTT.

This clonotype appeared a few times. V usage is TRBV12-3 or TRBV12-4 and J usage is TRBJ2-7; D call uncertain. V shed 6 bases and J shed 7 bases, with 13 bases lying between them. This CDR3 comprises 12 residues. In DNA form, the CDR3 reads TGTGCCAGCAGGCAGACGGTCTTGGAGCAGTACTTC. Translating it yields CASRQTVLEQYF.

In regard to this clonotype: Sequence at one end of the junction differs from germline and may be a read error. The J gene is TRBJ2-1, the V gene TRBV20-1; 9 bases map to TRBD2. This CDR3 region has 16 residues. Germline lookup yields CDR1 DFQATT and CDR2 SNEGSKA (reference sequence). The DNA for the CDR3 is TGCTGTGCTAGAGATATCCTAGCGGGAAGGAACAATGAGCAGTTCTTC. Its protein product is CCARDILAGRNNEQFF.

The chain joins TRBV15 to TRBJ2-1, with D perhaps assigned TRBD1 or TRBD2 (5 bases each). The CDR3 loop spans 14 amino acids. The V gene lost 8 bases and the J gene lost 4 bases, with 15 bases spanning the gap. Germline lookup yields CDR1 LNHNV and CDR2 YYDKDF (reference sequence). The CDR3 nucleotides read TGTGCCACCGAAAGGGGCGAGGGTTACAATGAGCAGTTCTTC. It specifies CATERGEGYNEQFF. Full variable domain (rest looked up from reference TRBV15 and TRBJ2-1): DAMVIQNPRYQVTQFGKPVTLSCSQTLNHNVMYWYQQKSSQAPKLLFHYYDKDFNNEADTPDNFQSRRPNTSFCFLDIRSPGLGDTAMYLCATERGEGYNEQFFGPGTRLTVL.

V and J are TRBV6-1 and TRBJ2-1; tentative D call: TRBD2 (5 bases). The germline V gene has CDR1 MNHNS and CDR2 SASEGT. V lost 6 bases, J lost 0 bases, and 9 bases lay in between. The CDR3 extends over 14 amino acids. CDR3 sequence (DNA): TGTGCCAGCAGGGGAGCTCCCTCCTACAATGAGCAGTTCTTC. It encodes CASRGAPSYNEQFF.

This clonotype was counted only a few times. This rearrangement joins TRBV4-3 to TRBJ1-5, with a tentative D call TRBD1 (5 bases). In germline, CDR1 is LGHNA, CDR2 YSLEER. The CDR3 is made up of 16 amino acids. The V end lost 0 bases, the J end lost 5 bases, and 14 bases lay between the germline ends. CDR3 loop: CASSQDLTRGYQPQHF. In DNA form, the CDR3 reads TGCGCCAGCAGCCAAGATCTTACAAGGGGCTATCAGCCCCAGCATTTT.

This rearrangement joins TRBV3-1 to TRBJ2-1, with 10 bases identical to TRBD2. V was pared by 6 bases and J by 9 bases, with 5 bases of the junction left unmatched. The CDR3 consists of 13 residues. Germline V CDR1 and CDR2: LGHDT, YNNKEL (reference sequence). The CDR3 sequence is CASSPSGRGEQFF. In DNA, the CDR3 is TGTGCCAGCAGTCCTAGCGGGAGAGGTGAGCAGTTCTTC.

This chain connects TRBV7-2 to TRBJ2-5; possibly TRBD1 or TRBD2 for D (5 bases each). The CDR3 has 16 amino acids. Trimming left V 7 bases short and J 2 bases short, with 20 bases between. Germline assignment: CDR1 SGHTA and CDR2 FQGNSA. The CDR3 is CASTERGFNRQETQYF. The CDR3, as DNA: TGTGCCAGCACCGAGCGCGGGTTCAACAGGCAAGAGACCCAGTACTTC.

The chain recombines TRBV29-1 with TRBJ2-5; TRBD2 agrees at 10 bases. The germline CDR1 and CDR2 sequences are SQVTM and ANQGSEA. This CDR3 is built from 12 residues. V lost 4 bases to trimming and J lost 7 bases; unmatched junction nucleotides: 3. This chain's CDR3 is CSVGSGGWTQYF. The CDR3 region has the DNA TGCAGCGTTGGTAGCGGGGGGTGGACCCAGTACTTC.

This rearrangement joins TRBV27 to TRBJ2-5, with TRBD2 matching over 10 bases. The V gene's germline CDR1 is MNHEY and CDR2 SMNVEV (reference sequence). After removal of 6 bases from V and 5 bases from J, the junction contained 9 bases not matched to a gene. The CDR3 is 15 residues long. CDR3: CASSRQRGGLETQYF. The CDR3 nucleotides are TGTGCCAGCAGCCGTCAGCGGGGGGGCCTCGAGACCCAGTACTTC.

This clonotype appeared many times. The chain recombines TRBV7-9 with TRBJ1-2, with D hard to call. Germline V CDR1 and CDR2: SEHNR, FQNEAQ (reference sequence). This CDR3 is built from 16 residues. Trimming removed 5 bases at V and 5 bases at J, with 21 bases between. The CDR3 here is CASSSPTRELAYGYTF. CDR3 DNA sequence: TGTGCCAGCAGCAGCCCGACACGAGAGTTGGCGTATGGCTACACCTTC.

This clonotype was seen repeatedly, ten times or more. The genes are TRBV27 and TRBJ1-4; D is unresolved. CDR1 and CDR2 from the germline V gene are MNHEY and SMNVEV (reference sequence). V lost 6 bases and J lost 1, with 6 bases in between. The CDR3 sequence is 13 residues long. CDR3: CASRSGTNEKLFF. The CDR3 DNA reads TGTGCCAGCAGATCGGGAACTAATGAAAAACTGTTTTTT.

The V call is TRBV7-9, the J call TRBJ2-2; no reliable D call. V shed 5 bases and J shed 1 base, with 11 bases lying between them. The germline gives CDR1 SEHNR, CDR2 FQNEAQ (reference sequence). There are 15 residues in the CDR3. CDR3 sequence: CASSGLGRNTGELFF. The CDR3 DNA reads TGTGCCAGCAGCGGTCTCGGACGGAACACCGGGGAGCTGTTTTTT.

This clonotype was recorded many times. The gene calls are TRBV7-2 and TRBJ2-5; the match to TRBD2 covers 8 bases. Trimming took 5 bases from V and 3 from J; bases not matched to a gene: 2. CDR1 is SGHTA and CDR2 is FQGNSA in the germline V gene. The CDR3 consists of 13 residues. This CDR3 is CASSRSGEETQYF. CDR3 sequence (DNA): TGTGCCAGCAGCCGTAGCGGGGAAGAGACCCAGTACTTC. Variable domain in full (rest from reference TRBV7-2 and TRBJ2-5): GAGVSQSPSNKVTEKGKDVELRCDPISGHTALYWYRQSLGQGLEFLIYFQGNSAPDKSGLPSDRFSAERTGGSVSTLTIQRTQQEDSAVYLCASSRSGEETQYFGPGTRLLVL.

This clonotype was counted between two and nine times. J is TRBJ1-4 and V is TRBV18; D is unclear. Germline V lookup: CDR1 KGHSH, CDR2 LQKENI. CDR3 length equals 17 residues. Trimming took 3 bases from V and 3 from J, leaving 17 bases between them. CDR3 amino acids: CASSPPSAGVANEKLFF. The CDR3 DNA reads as TGTGCCAGCTCACCCCCCAGTGCCGGGGTAGCTAATGAAAAACTGTTTTTT.